Reported below is one TCR beta chain. What antigen it recognizes has not been identified. The sample holds no much larger clone one base away, and base qualities are not on file. These data are taken from a study of blood T cell repertoires in COVID-19 (dated by TCRdb to about 2020). Notes on the research overall: Samples covering the acute and convalescent phases of COVID-19 were provided by collaborators in the United States, Italy and Spain. The prospective study material was composed of cDNA or gDNA derived from T cells, B-cell-depleted T cells, or PBMCs. Deeply sampled blood TCRbeta repertoires from subjects exposed to, actively infected with, or recovered from COVID-19 were included in the dataset. The repertoires were released in a freely available public database intended as a resource for research on the immune response to SARS-CoV-2. The samples were drawn from the first 160 participants of the ongoing ImmuneRACE study and from 950 to 1,500 subjects provided by 6 global collaborators. A de-identified subject ID, COVID-19 status, age in years and sex were almost always included in the sample metadata. Where HLA class I and class II types were available, the types were taken from metadata supplied by the sample provider, not from assay-based typing. Study-wide findings and limitations: How much clinical and demographic metadata was included differed by source and by participant, and the metadata was provided uncurated.

Collaborating institutions collected whole blood in K2EDTA tubes following their own protocols. Collaborator samples were shipped for TCRbeta analysis as frozen whole blood, isolated PBMCs, or DNA extracted from either sample type. Based on the germline V gene, the CDR1 and CDR2 sequences are SGDLS and YYNGEE. Taken from cysteine to phenylalanine, the CDR3 has 13 residues. The only DNA kept is the CDR3, 39 bases in frame from the first base. Trimming at the junction amounts to 0 bases on V and 8 bases on J, and the germline ends lie 10 bases apart. TCRbeta CDR3 regions were amplified from genomic DNA by means of the immunoSEQ Assay, a bias-controlled multiplex PCR. As for the authors' bioinformatics: Nucleated cell counts per sample were estimated from amplification of reference gene primers within the assay. To quantify the absolute abundance of each unique TCRbeta CDR3 rearrangement, sequence reads were collapsed and filtered. Productive Simpson clonality was computed per sample as the square root of Simpson's diversity index over productive rearrangements. In TCRdb, the immuneACCESS table is reduced to in-frame sequences with V and J assigned. These tables do not hold every clone; where another copy was compared, an unresolved V gene accounts for under half, and the others remain unexplained. The DNA gave D and trimming, while V, J and clone size come from that table. For this sample the table gives roughly 79,000 clones, of which around 90% were detected only once. The top ten clones comprise 4.6% of the sample.

This TCR came from a man in his fifties or sixties with active COVID-19. Specimen: peripheral blood. The receptor chain draws on TRBV9 and TRBJ2-3, with no confidently assigned D gene. The CDR3 region has the sequence CASSVEPSFTQYF. The nucleotide sequence is TGTGCCAGCAGCGTAGAGCCCTCTTTTACGCAGTATTTT.